These T cell receptor beta chains were read from a single sample in a study of regulatory T cells in long-lasting Graves disease. TCRdb reprocessed the multiplex PCR reads via MiXCR and lists one record per CDR3 protein. The table includes roughly 400,000 distinct CDR3 sequences, about 21% detected once. The sequencing used peripheral blood mononuclear cells (PBMCs), collected when the disease was refractory, from a patient treated with antithyroid drugs. The source is a female donor with Graves disease. Both conserved end residues are part of each CDR3. D genes are given only for firm matches. Size is stated for part of the rows, as once, few or many counts, or as a class when the clone is expanded.

d_call j_call v_call clone_size cdr3_aa cdr3_nt
. TRBJ1-5 TRBV19 . CASSIDPPGSRLEPQHF TGTGCCAGTAGTATAGATCCCCCAGGGTCAAGATTGGAGCCCCAGCATTTT
TRBD1 TRBJ2-7 TRBV7-9 many CASSLETGSGEQYF TGTGCCAGCAGCTTAGAGACAGGGTCGGGCGAGCAGTACTTC
. TRBJ2-6 TRBV28 few CASSSDSTVSWDGANVLTF TGTGCCAGCAGTTCCGACAGTACAGTATCCTGGGATGGGGCCAACGTCCTGACTTTC
TRBD1 TRBJ1-5 TRBV10-3 . CAISEAPGTGGRNQPQHF TGTGCCATCAGTGAGGCTCCTGGGACAGGAGGGCGCAATCAGCCCCAGCATTTT
. TRBJ2-7 TRBV11-2 many CASSFSPALYEQYF TGTGCCAGCAGCTTCTCGCCAGCCCTCTACGAGCAGTACTTC
. TRBJ1-2 TRBV6-1 many CASSRGDRSNYGYTF TGTGCCAGCAGTCGCGGTGACAGGAGTAACTATGGCTACACCTTC
. TRBJ2-4 TRBV30 few CSGGTKNIQYF TGTTCTGGGGGCACCAAAAACATTCAGTACTTC
. TRBJ2-2 TRBV6-5 few CASSYAVTGELFF TGTGCCAGCAGTTACGCGGTCACCGGGGAGCTGTTTTTT
. TRBJ1-1 TRBV19 many CASSQWAAMNMNAEAFF TGTGCCAGTAGCCAATGGGCGGCGATGAATATGAACGCTGAAGCTTTCTTT
. TRBJ2-2 TRBV11-2 . CASSLFEETGGLGPTGELFF TGTGCCAGCAGCTTATTTGAAGAGACAGGAGGGCTAGGGCCCACCGGGGAGCTGTTTTTT
TRBD2 TRBJ2-7 TRBV30 . CAWNLGGYEQYF TGTGCCTGGAATCTGGGAGGGTACGAGCAGTACTTC
. TRBJ2-1 TRBV20-1 . CSASRGLMAFNNEQFF TGCAGTGCTAGTAGGGGATTGATGGCCTTCAACAATGAGCAGTTCTTC
. TRBJ1-1 TRBV28 few CASSSPSKSMNTEALF TGTGCCAGCTCGTCCCCGAGCAAGTCAATGAACACTGAAGCTCTCTTT
. TRBJ2-7 TRBV6-1 many CASRRQETYEQYF TGTGCCAGCAGGCGACAGGAGACCTACGAGCAGTACTTC
TRBD1 TRBJ2-7 TRBV5-1 few CASSLEGQGLIYEQYF TGCGCCAGCAGCTTGGAGGGACAGGGACTGATCTACGAGCAGTACTTC
. TRBJ1-1 TRBV20-1 . CSARDGAEDLEAFF TGCAGTGCTAGAGATGGGGCAGAAGATCTTGAAGCTTTCTTT
TRBD2 TRBJ2-7 TRBV28 many CASTRAGGPYEQYF TGTGCCAGCACCCGAGCGGGAGGGCCTTACGAGCAGTACTTC
TRBD2 TRBJ2-5 TRBV3-1 many CASSQDHTSGSSQYF TGTGCCAGCAGCCAAGATCATACTAGCGGGAGCTCCCAGTACTTC
. TRBJ2-2 TRBV27 many CASSLFTGELFF TGTGCCAGCAGCCTGTTCACCGGGGAGCTGTTTTTT
. TRBJ2-2 TRBV28 many CASSMDTGELFF TGTGCCAGCAGCATGGACACCGGGGAGCTGTTTTTT
. TRBJ2-5 TRBV24-1 few CATSDLAMGAQRETQYF TGTGCCACCAGTGATCTAGCGATGGGTGCACAACGCGAGACCCAGTACTTC
. TRBJ2-5 TRBV9 many CASSVDPQQTQYF TGTGCCAGCAGCGTAGACCCTCAACAGACCCAGTACTTC
. TRBJ2-7 TRBV19 . CTSNQGGAYEQYF TGTACCAGTAATCAGGGGGGCGCTTACGAGCAGTACTTC
TRBD2 TRBJ2-1 TRBV12-3/TRBV12-4 . CASSYASGSHEQFF TGTGCCAGCAGTTACGCTAGCGGGAGTCATGAGCAGTTCTTC
. TRBJ2-2 TRBV20-1 few CSARSSGAGELFF TGCAGTGCTAGGTCCTCGGGGGCCGGGGAGCTGTTTTTT
. TRBJ1-1 TRBV7-2 . CASSPTGTTNTEAFF TGTGCCAGCAGCCCCACCGGGACAACGAACACTGAAGCTTTCTTT
. TRBJ2-4 TRBV7-2 . CASSLSVAKNIQYF TGTGCCAGCAGCCTTTCGGTAGCCAAAAACATTCAGTACTTC
TRBD2 TRBJ2-7 TRBV20-1 few CSAREKRDYEQYF TGCAGTGCTAGAGAAAAGCGGGACTACGAGCAGTACTTC
. TRBJ1-1 TRBV20-1 many CSARDRTKNTEAFF TGCAGTGCTAGAGATCGCACCAAGAACACTGAAGCTTTCTTT
. TRBJ1-5 TRBV6-2/TRBV6-3 . CASSLPSNQPQHF TGTGCCAGCAGTCTTCCGAGCAATCAGCCCCAGCATTTT
TRBD1 TRBJ1-3 TRBV5-6 . CASSPRTSDRAGNTIYF TGTGCCAGCAGCCCCCGAACCTCGGACAGGGCGGGAAACACCATATATTTT
TRBD2 TRBJ2-6 TRBV6-2/TRBV6-3 . CASSYGGRSSGANVLTF TGTGCCAGCAGTTACGGCGGGAGGAGCTCTGGGGCCAACGTCCTGACTTTC